The present TCR beta chain was sequenced within a study of graft-versus-host responses after intestinal transplantation. Background on the study: Recipients received multivisceral, liver-intestinal, or isolated intestinal transplants. Anti-thymocyte globulin induction was given to all recipients, followed by tacrolimus and steroids for 3 to 4 years.

Assay: immunoSEQ multiplex PCR; the TCRdb copy retains only in-frame clones and omits some. Of about 94,000 clones listed, 75% to 95% were seen once; the top ten hold approximately 0.5%. The CDR3 is 14 residues long. The V end lost 7 bases, the J end lost 6 bases, and 18 bases lay between the germline ends. Germline CDR1 is MDHEN and CDR2 is SYDVKM. Findings and limits, study-wide: Recipient bone marrow held GvH clones, some seen earlier in ileum or blood. Graft-donor T cell macrochimerism in patients accompanied high graft-versus-host to host-versus-graft clonal ratios in allografts.

Worth noting for this clone: No antigen is known for it.

The receptor comes from a human donor who received an intestinal transplant. The gene calls are TRBV28 and TRBJ1-1; the D gene is possibly TRBD1 (6 bases). Source: unstimulated CD8+ T cells sorted from spleen or lymph node cells, taken before intestinal transplant. CDR3 DNA sequence: TGTGCCAGCACCAAACTACAGGGTCGTCCTGAAGCTTTCTTT. It yields the protein CASTKLQGRPEAFF.